This T cell receptor beta chain comes out of a study of T cells in Graves' hyperthyroidism and ophthalmopathy. Using around 10 ml of fresh peripheral blood, PBMCs were prepared. This clonotype occurred many times. Its antigen is currently unknown. Study results and caveats: Most thyroid clonotypes expanded above 0.001 were also detected in blood. Before onset, by a median of about six months, the model predicted ophthalmopathy.

Using RNA transcripts as the source, TCR beta CDR3 regions were amplified. HTBI primers were used for first-round RT-PCR of the TCR CDR3. TCRdb called the multiplex PCR reads again in MiXCR, with one record for every CDR3 protein. This table holds 350,000 to 400,000 distinct CDR3 sequences, 11% to 15% found once. The CDR3 totals 14 residues. From germline, CDR1 is DFQATT and CDR2 SNEGSKA (reference sequence). The germline V and J ends were trimmed by 5 bases and 3 bases, with 14 bases remaining between them. The source is a woman aged 55-70 years with Graves' hyperthyroidism. Sequencing input: blood. The V call is TRBV20-1, the J call TRBJ1-5; D might be TRBD1 (5 bases). In DNA, the CDR3 is TGCAGTGCTCTCCCGGGACTGAACAATCAGCCCCAGCATTTT. This codes for CSALPGLNNQPQHF.